This record concerns one TCR beta chain sequence. Repertoires were generated with immunoSEQ multiplex PCR, while TCRdb's copy carries only in-frame clones and drops some. The sample has about 250,000 clones; about four fifths are singletons. This sample was included in a study of blood T cell repertoires in COVID-19. The receptor was derived from a man of 80 years or more with acute or convalescent COVID-19. Material for sequencing was peripheral blood.

The CDR3 region has the DNA TGTGCCAGCAGTTTTAGGGGTCAGCCCCAGCATTTT. Amino acid sequence: CASSFRGQPQHF. The J gene is TRBJ1-5, the V gene TRBV12-3 or TRBV12-4; TRBD1 is a possible D gene (5 bases). This CDR3 is built from 12 residues. V lost 3 bases, J lost 6 bases, and 6 bases lay in between.